This T cell receptor (beta chain) appears in the sequencing data of a study of OX40 agonist ivuxolimab in advanced cancers. Study summary: Those treated in dose escalation had hepatocellular carcinoma, melanoma, renal cell cancer or head and neck cancer.

Libraries were prepared by immunoSEQ multiplex PCR; TCRdb keeps only in-frame clonotypes and omits some of them. The sample yields about 65,000 clones, more than 70% seen once. The CDR3 has 17 residues. Germline V gene lookup returns CDR1 SEHNR and CDR2 FQNEAQ (reference sequence). V lost 5 bases and J 2 bases, leaving 19 bases between the germline ends. This chain uses TRBV7-9 with TRBJ1-5; a weak D match, TRBD1 (5 bases). The sequence was obtained from an adult with an advanced solid tumor such as melanoma, head and neck, liver or kidney cancer. The starting material was CD4+ or CD8+ T cells sorted from blood, obtained in a trial of the OX40 agonist ivuxolimab. The CDR3 here is CASSPGALSSGNQPQHF. The DNA of the CDR3 is TGTGCCAGCAGCCCTGGGGCGCTGTCCTCTGGCAATCAGCCCCAGCATTTT.